Below, 18 T cell receptor beta chains from the same sample are listed, as sequenced in a study of T cell repertoires in cytomegalovirus infection. No cognate antigen is known for these TCRs. Using its own MiXCR run on the reads, TCRdb lists one record per CDR3 protein. The sample carries around 750,000 distinct CDR3 sequences, around a third recorded once. The sequencing used cultured CD8+ T cells from PBMCs, collected from culture after CMV antigen stimulation. The receptors stem from a human donor in good health (CMV status not recorded). Some clones in this sample may be carry-over from other donors' samples.

V usage is TRBV12-3 or TRBV12-4 and J usage is TRBJ2-3; a weak D match, TRBD2 (5 bases). This CDR3 is built from 13 residues. The germline V and J ends were trimmed by 10 bases and 0 bases, with 11 bases remaining between them. This chain's CDR3 is CATSAASTDTQYF. The CDR3 DNA reads TGTGCCACTTCAGCGGCGAGCACAGATACGCAGTATTTT.

As for this clonotype: A clone one base away is much larger, so this may be a read error. The rearrangement links TRBV7-8 to TRBJ1-1; TRBD1 might be the D (6 bases). Germline V gene lookup returns CDR1 SGHVS and CDR2 FQNEAQ. This CDR3 contains 14 residues. This chain's CDR3 is CASSVHRVNTKAFF. The DNA of the CDR3 is TGTGCCAGCAGCGTGCACAGGGTGAACACTAAAGCTTTCTTT. Full variable domain (remainder filled in from reference TRBV7-8 and TRBJ1-1): GAGVSQSPRYKVAKRGQDVALRCDPISGHVSLFWYQQALGQGPEFLTYFQNEAQLDKSGLPSDRFFAERPEGSVSTLKIQRTQQEDSAVYLCASSVHRVNTKAFFGQGTRLTVV.

This clonotype was counted between two and nine times. The chain uses TRBV7-6 and TRBJ2-7; D possibly corresponds to TRBD2 (5 bases). Germline V lookup: CDR1 SGHVS, CDR2 FNYEAQ. With 1 base removed from V and 5 bases from J, the gap between germline ends came to 15 bases. This CDR3 comprises 15 residues. CDR3 in DNA: TGTGCCAGCAGCTTAGGAGGGCCGCTTAATCACGAGCAGTACTTC. Its translation: CASSLGGPLNHEQYF. The whole variable domain, remainder taken from reference TRBV7-6 and TRBJ2-7, is GAGVSQSPRYKVTKRGQDVALRCDPISGHVSLYWYRQALGQGPEFLTYFNYEAQQDKSGLPNDRFSAERPEGSISTLTIQRTEQRDSAMYRCASSLGGPLNHEQYFGPGTRLTVT.

In this sample, this clonotype turned up many times. The chain uses TRBV7-9 and TRBJ2-7; D could derive from TRBD1 or TRBD2 (5 bases each). The CDR3 loop spans 12 amino acids. Germline CDR1 SEHNR, CDR2 FQNEAQ (reference sequence). Trimming took 5 bases from V and 7 from J, leaving 12 bases between them. CDR3 region: CASSPRDAEQYV. In DNA form, the CDR3 reads TGTGCCAGCAGCCCCCGGGACGCGGAGCAGTACGTC.

In regard to this clonotype: A much larger clonotype is one base distant, so this may be a read error. The chain links TRBV11-2 to TRBJ2-3; TRBD2 agrees at 10 bases. The CDR3 is made up of 15 amino acids. Germline CDR1 SGHAT, CDR2 FQNNGV. The CDR3 sequence is CVSSLVAGGSNTQYF. The CDR3 DNA is TGTGTCAGCAGCTTAGTAGCGGGGGGTAGTAATACGCAGTATTTT.

The chain uses TRBV4-1 and TRBJ1-4, with no clear D. Germline-derived CDR1 and CDR2 are MGHRA and YSYEKL. The CDR3 sequence is 13 residues long. The germline V and J ends were trimmed by 8 bases and 7 bases, with 14 bases remaining between them. In nucleotides, the CDR3 is TGCGCCAGCGCGGCACGGGGTGGTGAAAAACTGTTTTTT. Protein sequence: CASAARGGEKLFF.

The DNA of the CDR3 is TGTGCCAGCAGCGAGACAGGGTTGCCTGAAGCTTTCTTT. Its translation is CASSETGLPEAFF. V is TRBV11-1 and J is TRBJ1-1; 7 bases are shared with TRBD1. CDR1 SGHAT and CDR2 FQDESV come from the germline V gene (reference sequence). J was trimmed by 6 bases and V by 5 bases; bases with no gene match: 6. This CDR3 has 13 amino acids.

This clonotype was counted only a few times. The chain uses TRBV19 and TRBJ2-7; perhaps TRBD1 as D (6 bases). The germline gives CDR1 LNHDA, CDR2 SQIVND (reference sequence). V lost 7 bases to trimming and J lost 2 bases, with 15 bases between them. CDR3 length: 14 residues. The CDR3 DNA sequence: TGTGCCAGTATGATCCCGGACAGACCCTACGAGCAGTACTTC. Translating it yields CASMIPDRPYEQYF.

In its sample, this clonotype was seen a few times. The V gene is TRBV28, the J gene TRBJ2-3; possibly TRBD1 or TRBD2 for D (5 bases each). The CDR3 extends over 16 amino acids. Trimming took off 5 bases at V and 2 bases at J, with 17 bases between the two ends. Germline loops: CDR1 MDHEN, CDR2 SYDVKM. As DNA, the CDR3 is TGTGCCAGCAGTGAGGGGCAGGACATCTTCACAGATACGCAGTATTTT. Its protein product is CASSEGQDIFTDTQYF.

The chain is built from TRBV15 and TRBJ2-7; D unresolved. The CDR3 consists of 16 residues. CDR1 and CDR2 (germline): LNHNV, YYDKDF (reference sequence). Trimming took 4 bases from V and 0 from J, leaving 16 bases between them. As DNA, the CDR3 is TGTGCCACCAGCACCTTTGGGGATATCGACTCCTACGAGCAGTACTTC. Its protein is CATSTFGDIDSYEQYF. Full variable domain (remainder filled in from reference TRBV15 and TRBJ2-7): DAMVIQNPRYQVTQFGKPVTLSCSQTLNHNVMYWYQQKSSQAPKLLFHYYDKDFNNEADTPDNFQSRRPNTSFCFLDIRSPGLGDTAMYLCATSTFGDIDSYEQYFGPGTRLTVT.

This chain connects TRBV7-9 to TRBJ2-1; D is unresolved. CDR1 is SEHNR and CDR2 is FQNEAQ in the germline V gene (reference sequence). Trimming stripped 4 bases from V and 5 bases from J, with 12 bases between. The CDR3 spans 14 residues. For the CDR3, the DNA is TGTGCCAGCAGCTCGTGGAACTCTGACAATGAGCAGTTCTTC. Translated, it gives CASSSWNSDNEQFF. Based on the CDR3 plus reference TRBV7-9 and TRBJ2-1, the full variable domain is DTGVSQNPRHKITKRGQNVTFRCDPISEHNRLYWYRQTLGQGPEFLTYFQNEAQLEKSRLLSDRFSAERPKGSFSTLEIQRTEQGDSAMYLCASSSWNSDNEQFFGPGTRLTVL.

The gene calls are TRBV19 and TRBJ2-5, with TRBD2 identical over 11 bases. CDR3 size: 17 residues. CDR1 is LNHDA, CDR2 SQIVND, per germline (reference sequence). After removal of 0 bases from V and 1 base from J, the junction contained 4 bases not matched to a gene. CDR3 in amino acids: CASSIEPGLAVQETQYF. CDR3 sequence (DNA): TGTGCCAGTAGTATAGAACCGGGACTAGCGGTCCAAGAGACCCAGTACTTC.

A few counts support this clonotype. The V and J genes are TRBV6-2 or TRBV6-3 and TRBJ2-3; the match to TRBD2 covers 14 bases. CDR3 length equals 15 residues. Germline lookup yields CDR1 MNHEY and CDR2 SVGEGT. The V segment lost 5 bases and the J segment 6 bases; nucleotides outside the gene matches: 4. CDR3 residues: CASSAGTSGGDTQYF. The CDR3 region has the DNA TGTGCCAGCAGTGCAGGGACTAGCGGGGGTGATACGCAGTATTTT.

The chain uses TRBV2 and TRBJ1-6; TRBD1 matches 7 bases. The V segment lost 3 bases and the J segment 8 bases; nucleotides outside the gene matches: 10. Germline CDR1 SNHLY, CDR2 FYNNEI. This CDR3 is built from 16 residues. The CDR3 loop is CASSDRGNNMYSPLHF. The CDR3 coding sequence is TGTGCCAGCAGTGACAGGGGGAATAATATGTATTCACCCCTCCACTTT.

The rearrangement links TRBV5-8 to TRBJ2-7, with D hard to call. Germline CDR1 reads SGHTS; CDR2 reads YDEGEE. The CDR3 sequence is 14 residues long. Trimming cost V 1 base and J 6 bases, with 14 bases left between them. The CDR3 DNA sequence: TGTGCCAGCAGCTTGATCGGAGTAACCGGCGAGCAGTACTTC. It is translated as CASSLIGVTGEQYF.

The chain couples TRBV15 to TRBJ2-6; D is undetermined. With 0 bases removed from V and 2 bases from J, the gap between germline ends came to 20 bases. The CDR3 runs 20 residues. Germline V CDR1 and CDR2: LNHNV, YYDKDF (reference sequence). The CDR3 protein is CATSRDAWQVYATGANVLTF. CDR3 nucleotide sequence: TGTGCCACCAGCAGAGATGCGTGGCAGGTATATGCTACTGGGGCCAACGTCCTGACTTTC.

This clonotype turned up a few times. The V gene is TRBV2, the J gene TRBJ2-3, with TRBD2 matching 10 bases. The V segment lost 2 bases and the J segment 6 bases; nucleotides outside the gene matches: 2. This CDR3 contains 14 residues. Per germline, CDR1 SNHLY and CDR2 FYNNEI. CDR3 bases: TGTGCCAGCAGTGAACTAGCGGGGGATGATACGCAGTATTTT. It encodes CASSELAGDDTQYF.

This clonotype was detected many times. The rearrangement uses TRBV7-9 and TRBJ2-5, with D maybe TRBD2 (5 bases). Germline-derived CDR1 and CDR2 are SEHNR and FQNEAQ (reference sequence). The CDR3 is 12 amino acids. Between the trimmed V and J ends, which lost 4 bases and 10 bases, there was a span of 13 bases. CDR3 nucleotides: TGTGCCAGCAGCTCCACACCGGGAATCCAGTACTTC. Its protein is CASSSTPGIQYF.